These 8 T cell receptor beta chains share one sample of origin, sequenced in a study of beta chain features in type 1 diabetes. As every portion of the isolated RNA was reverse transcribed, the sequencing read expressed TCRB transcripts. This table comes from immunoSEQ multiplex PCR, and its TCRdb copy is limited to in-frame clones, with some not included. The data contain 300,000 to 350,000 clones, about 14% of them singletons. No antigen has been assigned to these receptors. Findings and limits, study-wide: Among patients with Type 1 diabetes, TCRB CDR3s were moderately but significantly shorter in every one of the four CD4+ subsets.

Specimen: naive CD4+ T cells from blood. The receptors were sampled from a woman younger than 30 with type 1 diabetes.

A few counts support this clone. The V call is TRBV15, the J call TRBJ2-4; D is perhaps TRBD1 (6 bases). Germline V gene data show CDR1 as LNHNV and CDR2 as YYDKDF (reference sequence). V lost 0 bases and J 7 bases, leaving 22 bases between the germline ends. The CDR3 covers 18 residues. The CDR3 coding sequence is TGTGCCACCAGCAGAGATCGGGCAGGGGATGTTAGTGGGAACATTCAGTACTTC. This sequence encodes CATSRDRAGDVSGNIQYF.

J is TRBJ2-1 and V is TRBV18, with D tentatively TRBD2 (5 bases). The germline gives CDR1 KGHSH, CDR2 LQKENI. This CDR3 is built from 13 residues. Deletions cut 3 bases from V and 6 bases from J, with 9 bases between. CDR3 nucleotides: TGTGCCAGCTCACCCGCTAGCCGCAATGAGCAGTTCTTC. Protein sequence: CASSPASRNEQFF. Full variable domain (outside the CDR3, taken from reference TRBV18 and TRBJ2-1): NAGVMQNPRHLVRRRGQEARLRCSPMKGHSHVYWYRQLPEEGLKFMVYLQKENIIDESGMPKERFSAEFPKEGPSILRIQQVVRGDSAAYFCASSPASRNEQFFGPGTRLTVL.

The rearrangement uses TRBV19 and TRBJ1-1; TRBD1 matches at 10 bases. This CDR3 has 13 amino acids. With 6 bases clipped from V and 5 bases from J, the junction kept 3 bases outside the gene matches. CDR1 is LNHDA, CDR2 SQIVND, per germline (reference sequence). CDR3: CASRGTGVTEAFF. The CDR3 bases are TGTGCCAGTAGAGGGACAGGGGTTACTGAAGCTTTCTTT.

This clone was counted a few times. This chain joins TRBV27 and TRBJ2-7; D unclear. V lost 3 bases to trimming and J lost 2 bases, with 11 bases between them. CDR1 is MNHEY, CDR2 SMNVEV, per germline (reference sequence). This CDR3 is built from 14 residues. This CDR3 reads CASSLARYTYEQYF. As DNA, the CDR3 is TGTGCCAGCAGTTTGGCGCGGTACACCTACGAGCAGTACTTC.

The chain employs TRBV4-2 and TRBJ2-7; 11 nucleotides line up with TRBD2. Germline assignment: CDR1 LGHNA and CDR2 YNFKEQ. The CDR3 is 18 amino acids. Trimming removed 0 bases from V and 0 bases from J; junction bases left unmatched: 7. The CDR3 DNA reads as TGTGCCAGCAGCCAAGATGGGTGGGGACTAGCGGACTCCTACGAGCAGTACTTC. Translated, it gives CASSQDGWGLADSYEQYF.

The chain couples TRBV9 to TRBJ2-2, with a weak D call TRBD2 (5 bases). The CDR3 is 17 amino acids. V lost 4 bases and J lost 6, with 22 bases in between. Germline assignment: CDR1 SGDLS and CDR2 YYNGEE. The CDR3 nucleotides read TGTGCCAGCAGCCCCCGCTCAGCGGAAAGAGTACCCGGGGAGCTGTTTTTT. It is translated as CASSPRSAERVPGELFF.

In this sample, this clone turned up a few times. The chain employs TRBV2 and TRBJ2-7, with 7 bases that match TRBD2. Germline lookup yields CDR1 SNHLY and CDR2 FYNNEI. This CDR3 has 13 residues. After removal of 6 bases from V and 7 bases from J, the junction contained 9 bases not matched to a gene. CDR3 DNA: TGTGCCAGCAGCCGACTTGAGGGAGGGGAGCAGTACGTC. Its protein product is CASSRLEGGEQYV.

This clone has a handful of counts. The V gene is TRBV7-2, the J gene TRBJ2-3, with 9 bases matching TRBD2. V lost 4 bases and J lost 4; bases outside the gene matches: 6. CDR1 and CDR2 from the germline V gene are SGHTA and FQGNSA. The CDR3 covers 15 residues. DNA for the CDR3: TGTGCCAGCAGCTCGGGACTAGCCGATGCAGATACGCAGTATTTT. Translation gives CASSSGLADADTQYF.